This TCR beta chain was sequenced for a study of T-cell memory formation after mild COVID-19. This clonotype was seen a single time. Trimming left V 5 bases short and J 4 bases short, with 19 bases between. Germline V gene sequence: CDR1 SEHNR, CDR2 FQNEAQ (reference sequence). The length of the CDR3 is 16 residues. TCRdb re-called the 5' RACE reads with MiXCR, one entry per CDR3 protein. The sample records about 200,000 distinct CDR3 sequences, 9.5% to 10% being singletons. This clonotype was sampled from a man between 18 and 35 years old who had mild COVID-19 (a few samples of this study predate the infection). Cell type and time point are not known. The chain links TRBV7-9 to TRBJ2-3; the D gene is possibly TRBD1 (5 bases). Material for sequencing was PBMCs or a T cell subset sorted from them (not recorded which). In nucleotides, the CDR3 is TGTGCCAGCAGCCCAGGTTCGGCAGGGCCGTCAGATACGCAGTATTTT. Its translation: CASSPGSAGPSDTQYF.